The T cell receptor beta chain described here comes from a study of blood T cell repertoires in COVID-19 (dated by TCRdb to 2018 to 2021). A note on the overall study: Samples from collaborators originated in the United States, Italy and Spain and spanned both the acute and convalescent phases of COVID-19. The repertoires were made available in a free public database intended to serve as a resource for research on the immune response to SARS-CoV-2. Samples came from the ongoing ImmuneRACE study (first 160 participants) plus 1,254 subjects from 6 global collaborators. The material from the prospective study consisted of cDNA or gDNA derived from T cells, B-cell-depleted T cells, or PBMCs. Where available, HLA class I and class II types were taken from metadata supplied by the sample provider and were not determined by assay-based typing. Deeply sampled blood TCRbeta repertoires from subjects exposed to, actively infected with, or recovered from COVID-19 were included in the dataset. A de-identified subject ID, COVID-19 status, age in years and sex were almost always included in the sample metadata.

The investigation overall reported the following: The quantity of clinical and demographic metadata differed by source and by participant and was supplied without curation.

This clone has a single count. The target of this receptor is not known. No clone much larger than this one lies a single base away; base qualities are absent. A second Seattle source provided samples from volunteer blood donors who had recovered from COVID-19. Whole blood was collected in K2EDTA tubes by collaborating institutions according to the institutions' own protocols. Collaborator samples were shipped for TCRbeta analysis as frozen whole blood, isolated PBMCs, or DNA extracted from either sample type. TCRbeta CDR3 regions were amplified from genomic DNA using the immunoSEQ Assay, a bias-controlled multiplex PCR. The paper's processing steps were these. Nucleated cell counts per sample were estimated from amplification of reference gene primers within the assay. To quantify the absolute abundance of each unique TCRbeta CDR3 rearrangement, sequence reads were collapsed and filtered. For each sample, productive Simpson clonality was calculated as the square root of Simpson's diversity index across productive rearrangements. TCRdb provides this immuneACCESS table in a form limited to in-frame rearrangements. Some clones are lacking; in checked studies, under half of them reflect an unresolved V gene, and why the rest are absent is not known. The V and J calls and clone size are taken from that table; D and trimming were inferred from the DNA. This sample comprises nearly 300,000 clones, about 87% of them detected only once. The ten largest clones take up 5.5% to 8.5% of the sample.

The receptor was derived from a woman younger than 45 who had recovered from COVID-19. Sequenced sample: peripheral blood.

The sequenced DNA: TGTGCCAGCAGTAGAGACAGGCCAAATTCACCCCTCCACTTT. This codes for CASSRDRPNSPLHF. The chain employs TRBV28 and TRBJ1-6, and TRBD1 may be the D gene, going by 6 matching bases. The junction carries 12 bases between V and J, which are trimmed by 5 bases and 7 bases respectively. Inclusive of the bounding cysteine and phenylalanine, the CDR3 is 14 residues long. The sequence is cut down to CDR3 DNA, 42 bases in frame from base 1. The germline V gene provides CDR1 MDHEN and CDR2 SYDVKM.